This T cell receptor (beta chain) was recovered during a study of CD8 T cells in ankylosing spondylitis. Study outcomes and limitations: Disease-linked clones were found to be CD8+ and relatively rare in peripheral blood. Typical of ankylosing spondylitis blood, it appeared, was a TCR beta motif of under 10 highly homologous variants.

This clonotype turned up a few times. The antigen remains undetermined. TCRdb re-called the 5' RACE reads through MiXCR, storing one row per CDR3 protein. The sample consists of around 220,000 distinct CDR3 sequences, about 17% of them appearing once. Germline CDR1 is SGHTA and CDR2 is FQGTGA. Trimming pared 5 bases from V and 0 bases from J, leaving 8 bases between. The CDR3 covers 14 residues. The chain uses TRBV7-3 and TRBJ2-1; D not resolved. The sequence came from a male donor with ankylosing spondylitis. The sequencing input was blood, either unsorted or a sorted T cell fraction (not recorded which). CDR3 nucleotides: TGTGCCAGCAGCCCTTACGACTCCTACAATGAGCAGTTCTTC. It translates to CASSPYDSYNEQFF.